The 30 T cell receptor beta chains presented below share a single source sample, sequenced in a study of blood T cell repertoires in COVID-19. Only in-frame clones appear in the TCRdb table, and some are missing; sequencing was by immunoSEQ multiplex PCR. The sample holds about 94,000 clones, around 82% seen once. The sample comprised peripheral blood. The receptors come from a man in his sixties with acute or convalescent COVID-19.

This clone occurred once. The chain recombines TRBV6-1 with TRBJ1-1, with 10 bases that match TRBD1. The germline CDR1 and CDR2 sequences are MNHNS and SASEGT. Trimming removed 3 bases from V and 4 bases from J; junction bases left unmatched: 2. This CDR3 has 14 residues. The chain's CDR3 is CASSDGQGGTEAFF. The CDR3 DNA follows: TGTGCCAGCAGTGATGGACAGGGGGGCACTGAAGCTTTCTTT.

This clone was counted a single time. CDR3: CASSLSSGKETQYF. CDR3 coding DNA: TGTGCCAGCAGTTTATCTTCGGGGAAAGAGACCCAGTACTTC. The gene calls are TRBV27 and TRBJ2-5; D is perhaps TRBD2 (5 bases). Germline CDR1 reads MNHEY; CDR2 reads SMNVEV (reference sequence). This CDR3 spans 14 amino acids. Trimming stripped 0 bases from V and 3 bases from J, with 8 bases between.

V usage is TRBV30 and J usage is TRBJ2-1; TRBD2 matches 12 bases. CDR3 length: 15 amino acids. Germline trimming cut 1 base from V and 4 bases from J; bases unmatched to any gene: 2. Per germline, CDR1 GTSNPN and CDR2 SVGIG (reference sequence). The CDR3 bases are TGTGCCTGGAGTGAACTAGCGGGGGGTTACAATGAGCAGTTCTTC. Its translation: CAWSELAGGYNEQFF.

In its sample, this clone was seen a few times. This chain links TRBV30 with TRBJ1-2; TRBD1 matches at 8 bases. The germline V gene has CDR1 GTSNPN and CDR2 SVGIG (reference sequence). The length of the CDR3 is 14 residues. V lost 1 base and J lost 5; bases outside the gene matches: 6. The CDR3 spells CAWSGQGAIYGYTF. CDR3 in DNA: TGTGCCTGGAGTGGGCAGGGGGCCATTTATGGCTACACCTTC. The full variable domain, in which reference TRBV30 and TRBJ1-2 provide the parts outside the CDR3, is SQTIHQWPATLVQPVGSPLSLECTVEGTSNPNLYWYRQAAGRGLQLLFYSVGIGQISSEVPQNLSASRPQDRQFILSSKKLLLSDSGFYLCAWSGQGAIYGYTFGSGTRLTVV.

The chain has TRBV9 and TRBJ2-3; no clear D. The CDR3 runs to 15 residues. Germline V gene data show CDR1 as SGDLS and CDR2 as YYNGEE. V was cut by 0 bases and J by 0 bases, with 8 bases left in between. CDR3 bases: TGTGCCAGCAGCGTAGGGTCGGGTAGCACAGATACGCAGTATTTT. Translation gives CASSVGSGSTDTQYF.

The CDR3 DNA sequence: TGCGCCAGCATCCGGTACTGGGACAGGGGAGAAGAGCAGTACTTC. This translates into CASIRYWDRGEEQYF. The V call is TRBV10-1, the J call TRBJ2-7; 10 bases agree with TRBD1. The CDR3 consists of 15 residues. Losses at the gene ends were 7 bases for V and 7 bases for J; bases not matched to a gene: 13. Germline V lookup: CDR1 WNHNN, CDR2 SYGVQD (reference sequence).

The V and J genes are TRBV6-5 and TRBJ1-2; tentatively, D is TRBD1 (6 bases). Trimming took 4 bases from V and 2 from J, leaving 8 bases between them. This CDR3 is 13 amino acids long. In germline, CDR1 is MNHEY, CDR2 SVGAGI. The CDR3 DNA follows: TGTGCCAGCAGTTTCCAGGGGAACTATGGCTACACCTTC. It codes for CASSFQGNYGYTF.

The CDR3 coding sequence is TGTGCCAGCAGCGAAGAGGTCAGGGCCTCTGGAAACACCATATATTTT. Amino acid sequence: CASSEEVRASGNTIYF. The chain uses TRBV7-2 and TRBJ1-3, with TRBD1 as a possible D gene (5 bases). This CDR3 region has 16 residues. Trimming shortened V by 5 bases and J by 0 bases, and 14 bases separated the two germline ends. From germline, CDR1 is SGHTA and CDR2 FQGNSA. Using reference TRBV7-2 and TRBJ1-3 for the parts outside the CDR3, the full variable domain is GAGVSQSPSNKVTEKGKDVELRCDPISGHTALYWYRQSLGQGLEFLIYFQGNSAPDKSGLPSDRFSAERTGGSVSTLTIQRTQQEDSAVYLCASSEEVRASGNTIYFGEGSWLTVV.

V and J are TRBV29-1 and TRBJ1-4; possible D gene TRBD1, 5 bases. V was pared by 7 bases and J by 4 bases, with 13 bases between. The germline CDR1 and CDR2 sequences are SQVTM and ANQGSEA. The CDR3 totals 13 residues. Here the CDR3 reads CSAFSGNNEKLFF. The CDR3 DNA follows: TGCAGCGCATTTTCAGGGAATAATGAAAAACTGTTTTTT.

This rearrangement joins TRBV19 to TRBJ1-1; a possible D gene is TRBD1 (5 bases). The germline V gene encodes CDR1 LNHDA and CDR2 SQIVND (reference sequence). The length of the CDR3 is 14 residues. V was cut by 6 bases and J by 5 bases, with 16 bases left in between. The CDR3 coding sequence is TGTGCCAGTAGCCCCGTAGGGGCCCGGACTGAAGCTTTCTTT. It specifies CASSPVGARTEAFF. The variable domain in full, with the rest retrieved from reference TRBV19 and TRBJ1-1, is DGGITQSPKYLFRKEGQNVTLSCEQNLNHDAMYWYRQDPGQGLRLIYYSQIVNDFQKGDIAEGYSVSREKKESFPLTVTSAQKNPTAFYLCASSPVGARTEAFFGQGTRLTVV.

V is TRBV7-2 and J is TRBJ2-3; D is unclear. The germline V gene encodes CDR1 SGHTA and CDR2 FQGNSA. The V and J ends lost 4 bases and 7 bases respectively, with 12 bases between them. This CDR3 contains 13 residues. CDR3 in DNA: TGTGCCAGCAGCTACCCGCACAGATATACGCAGTATTTT. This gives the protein CASSYPHRYTQYF.

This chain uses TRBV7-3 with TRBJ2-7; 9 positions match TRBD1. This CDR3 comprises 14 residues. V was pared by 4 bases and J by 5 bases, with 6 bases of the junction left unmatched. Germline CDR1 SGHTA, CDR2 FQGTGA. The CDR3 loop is CASSSGQGINEQYF. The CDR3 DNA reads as TGTGCCAGCAGCTCGGGACAGGGAATTAACGAGCAGTACTTC.

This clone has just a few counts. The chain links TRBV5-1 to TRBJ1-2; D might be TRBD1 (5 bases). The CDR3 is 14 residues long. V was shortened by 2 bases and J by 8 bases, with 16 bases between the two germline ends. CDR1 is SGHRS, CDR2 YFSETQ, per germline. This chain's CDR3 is CASSLLGGDGGYTF. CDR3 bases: TGCGCCAGCAGCTTATTGGGAGGGGATGGCGGCTACACCTTC.

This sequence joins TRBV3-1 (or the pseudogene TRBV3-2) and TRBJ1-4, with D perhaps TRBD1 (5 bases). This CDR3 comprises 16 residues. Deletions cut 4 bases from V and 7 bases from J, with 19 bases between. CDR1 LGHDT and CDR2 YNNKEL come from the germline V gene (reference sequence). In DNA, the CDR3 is TGTGCCAGCAGCCTCGGGCGGGGGACTATGGGTGAAAAACTGTTTTTT. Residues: CASSLGRGTMGEKLFF.

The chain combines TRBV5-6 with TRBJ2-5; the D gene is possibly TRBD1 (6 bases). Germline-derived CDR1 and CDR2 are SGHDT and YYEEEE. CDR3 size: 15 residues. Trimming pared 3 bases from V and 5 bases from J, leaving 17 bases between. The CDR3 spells CASSSDSLEAETQYF. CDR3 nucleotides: TGTGCCAGCAGCTCGGACAGTCTAGAGGCGGAGACCCAGTACTTC.

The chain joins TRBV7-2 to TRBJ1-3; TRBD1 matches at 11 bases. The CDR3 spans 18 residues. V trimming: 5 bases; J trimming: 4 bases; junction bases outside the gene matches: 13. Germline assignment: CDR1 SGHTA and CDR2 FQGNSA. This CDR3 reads CASSVGTGGNRGGNTIYF. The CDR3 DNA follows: TGTGCCAGCAGCGTCGGGACAGGGGGAAATCGAGGAGGAAACACCATATATTTT.

The CDR3 is CASSRQRAGSPLHF. DNA of the CDR3: TGCGCCAGCAGCCGGCAGAGAGCGGGTTCACCCCTCCACTTT. This chain uses TRBV4-3 with TRBJ1-6; D gene unclear. The ends were cut back, 4 bases at V and 9 bases at J, with 13 bases in the middle. Germline CDR1 LGHNA, CDR2 YSLEER. This CDR3 region has 14 residues.

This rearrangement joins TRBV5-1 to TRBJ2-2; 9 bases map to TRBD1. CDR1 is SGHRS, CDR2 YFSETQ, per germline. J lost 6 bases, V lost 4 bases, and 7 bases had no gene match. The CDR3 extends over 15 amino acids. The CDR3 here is CASSAGDRVAGELFF. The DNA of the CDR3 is TGCGCCAGCAGCGCCGGGGACAGGGTGGCCGGGGAGCTGTTTTTT.

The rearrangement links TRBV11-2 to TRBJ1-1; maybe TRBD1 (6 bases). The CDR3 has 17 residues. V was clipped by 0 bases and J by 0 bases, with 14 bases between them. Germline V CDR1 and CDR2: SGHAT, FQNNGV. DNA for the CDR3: TGTGCCAGCAGCTTAGAACAGGGTAGGGCTATGAACACTGAAGCTTTCTTT. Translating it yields CASSLEQGRAMNTEAFF.

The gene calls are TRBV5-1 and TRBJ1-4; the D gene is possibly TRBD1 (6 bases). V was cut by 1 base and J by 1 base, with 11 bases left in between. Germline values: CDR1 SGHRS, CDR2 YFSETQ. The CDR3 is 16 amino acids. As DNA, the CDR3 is TGCGCCAGCAGCTTGTCAGGGGACGGAACTAATGAAAAACTGTTTTTT. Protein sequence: CASSLSGDGTNEKLFF. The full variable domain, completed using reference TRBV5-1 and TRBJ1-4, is KAGVTQTPRYLIKTRGQQVTLSCSPISGHRSVSWYQQTPGQGLQFLFEYFSETQRNKGNFPGRFSGRQFSNSRSEMNVSTLELGDSALYLCASSLSGDGTNEKLFFGSGTQLSVL.

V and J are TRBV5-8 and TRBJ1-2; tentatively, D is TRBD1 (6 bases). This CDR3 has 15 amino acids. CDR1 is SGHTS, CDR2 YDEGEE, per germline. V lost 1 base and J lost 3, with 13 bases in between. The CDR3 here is CASSLTGNRDYGYTF. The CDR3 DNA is TGTGCCAGCAGCTTGACAGGGAACAGAGACTATGGCTACACCTTC.

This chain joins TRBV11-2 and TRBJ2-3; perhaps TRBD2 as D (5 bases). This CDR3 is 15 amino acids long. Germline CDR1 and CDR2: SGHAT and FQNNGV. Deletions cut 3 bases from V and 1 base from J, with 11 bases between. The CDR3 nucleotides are TGTGCCAGCAGCTTCATGGACTGGCGCACAGATACGCAGTATTTT. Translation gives CASSFMDWRTDTQYF.

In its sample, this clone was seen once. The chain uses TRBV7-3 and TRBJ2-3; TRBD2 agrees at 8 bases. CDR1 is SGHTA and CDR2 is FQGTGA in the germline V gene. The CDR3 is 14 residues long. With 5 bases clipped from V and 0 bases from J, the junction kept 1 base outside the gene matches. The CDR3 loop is CASSSGGSTDTQYF. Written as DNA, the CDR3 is TGTGCCAGCAGCAGCGGGGGAAGCACAGATACGCAGTATTTT.

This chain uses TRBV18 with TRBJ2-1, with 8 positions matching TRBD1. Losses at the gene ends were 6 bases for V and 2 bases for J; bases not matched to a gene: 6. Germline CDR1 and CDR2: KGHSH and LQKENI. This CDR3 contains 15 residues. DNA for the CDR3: TGTGCCAGCTCTCCAGGGGGCCCTACCTACAATGAGCAGTTCTTC. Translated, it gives CASSPGGPTYNEQFF.

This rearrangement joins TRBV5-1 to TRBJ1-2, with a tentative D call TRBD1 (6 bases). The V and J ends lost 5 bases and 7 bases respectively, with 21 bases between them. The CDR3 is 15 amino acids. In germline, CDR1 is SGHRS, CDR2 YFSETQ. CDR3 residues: CASSVGVQGLSGYTF. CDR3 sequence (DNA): TGCGCCAGCAGTGTTGGGGTTCAGGGGCTGTCTGGCTACACCTTC.

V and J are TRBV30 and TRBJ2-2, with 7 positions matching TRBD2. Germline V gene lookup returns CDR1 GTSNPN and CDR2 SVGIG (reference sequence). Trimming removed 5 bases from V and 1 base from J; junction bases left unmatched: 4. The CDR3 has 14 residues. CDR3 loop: CAWSSGVNTGELFF. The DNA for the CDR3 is TGTGCCTGGTCAAGCGGGGTGAACACCGGGGAGCTGTTTTTT.

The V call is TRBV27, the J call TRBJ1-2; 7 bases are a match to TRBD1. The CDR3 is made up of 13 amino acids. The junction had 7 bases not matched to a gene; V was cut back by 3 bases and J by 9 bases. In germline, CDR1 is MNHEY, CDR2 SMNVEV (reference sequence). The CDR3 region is CASSFMARGSYTF. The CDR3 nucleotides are TGTGCCAGCAGTTTTATGGCCAGGGGGAGCTACACCTTC.

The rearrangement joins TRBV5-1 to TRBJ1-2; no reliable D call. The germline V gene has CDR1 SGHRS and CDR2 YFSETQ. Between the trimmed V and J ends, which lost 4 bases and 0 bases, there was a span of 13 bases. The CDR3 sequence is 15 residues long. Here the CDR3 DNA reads TGCGCCAGCAGCCTAACACAGTTAGCTAACTATGGCTACACCTTC. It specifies CASSLTQLANYGYTF. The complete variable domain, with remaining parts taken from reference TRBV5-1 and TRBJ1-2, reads KAGVTQTPRYLIKTRGQQVTLSCSPISGHRSVSWYQQTPGQGLQFLFEYFSETQRNKGNFPGRFSGRQFSNSRSEMNVSTLELGDSALYLCASSLTQLANYGYTFGSGTRLTVV.

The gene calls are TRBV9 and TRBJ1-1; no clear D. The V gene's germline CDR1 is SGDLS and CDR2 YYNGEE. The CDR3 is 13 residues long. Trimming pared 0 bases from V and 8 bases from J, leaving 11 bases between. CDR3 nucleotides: TGTGCCAGCAGCGTAGGCGGAGTCAGCGAAGCTTTCTTT. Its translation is CASSVGGVSEAFF.

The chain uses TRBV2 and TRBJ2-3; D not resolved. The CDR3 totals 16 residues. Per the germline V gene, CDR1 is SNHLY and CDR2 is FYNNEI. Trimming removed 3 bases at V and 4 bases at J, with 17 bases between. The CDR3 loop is CASSDSRQDSPDTQYF. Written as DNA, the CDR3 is TGTGCCAGCAGTGATTCGCGACAAGATAGTCCAGATACGCAGTATTTT.